This T cell receptor (beta chain) stems from a study of cytomegalovirus exposure and HLA in healthy donors. Study results and caveats: The CMV antigen specificity of a few CMV-associated chains was confirmed through in vitro analysis. HLA allele associations emerged for around 15,000 TCR beta sequences in a later analysis, at 0.05 false discovery rate. Accurate prediction of most subjects' HLA-A and HLA-B alleles from TCR beta sequences was reported. Reported performance of the classifier showed diagnosis of cytomegalovirus status with high specificity and sensitivity.

The PCR was carried out with 60 Vbeta primers and 13 Jbeta primers. Some clones are missing from TCRdb's copy, which holds only in-frame ones; the method was immunoSEQ multiplex PCR. The profile covers around 210,000 clones, with around four fifths appearing a single time and about 0.45% taken by the ten largest. The germline V gene encodes CDR1 SSHAT and CDR2 FNYEAQ (reference sequence). The CDR3 contains 15 residues. Points on this clone: The antigen remains unidentified. At one end the junction does not follow the germline gene, possibly because of a read error.

The chain has TRBV7-7 and TRBJ2-5, with a possible D match to TRBD2 (6 bases). The clonotype was recovered from a boy under 18 in good health and CMV-seronegative. Sequences were obtained from PBMCs. The CDR3 DNA reads as TGTGCTAGCAGCGCGCCGCGGGGAGGAGGAGAGACCCAGTACTTC. This gives the protein CASSAPRGGGETQYF.